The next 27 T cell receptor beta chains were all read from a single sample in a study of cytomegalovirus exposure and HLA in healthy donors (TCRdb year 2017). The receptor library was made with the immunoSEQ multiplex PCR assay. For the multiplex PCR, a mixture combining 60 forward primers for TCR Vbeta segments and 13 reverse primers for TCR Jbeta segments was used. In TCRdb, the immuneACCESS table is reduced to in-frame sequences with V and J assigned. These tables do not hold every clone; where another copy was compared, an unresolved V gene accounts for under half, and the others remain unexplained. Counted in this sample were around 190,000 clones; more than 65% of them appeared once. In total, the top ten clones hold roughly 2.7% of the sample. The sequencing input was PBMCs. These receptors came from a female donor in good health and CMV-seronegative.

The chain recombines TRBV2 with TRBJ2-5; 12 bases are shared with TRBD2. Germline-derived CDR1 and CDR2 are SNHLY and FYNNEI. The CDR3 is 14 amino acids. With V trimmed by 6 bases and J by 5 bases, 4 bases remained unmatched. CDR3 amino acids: CASSGLAGRETQYF. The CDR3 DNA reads TGTGCCAGCAGCGGACTAGCGGGGAGGGAGACCCAGTACTTC.

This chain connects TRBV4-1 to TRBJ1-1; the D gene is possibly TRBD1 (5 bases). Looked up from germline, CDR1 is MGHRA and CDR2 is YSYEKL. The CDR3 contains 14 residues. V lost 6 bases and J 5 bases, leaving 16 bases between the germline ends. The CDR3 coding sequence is TGCGCCAGCAGGGGGACTCTCAAGGGGACTGAAGCTTTCTTT. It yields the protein CASRGTLKGTEAFF.

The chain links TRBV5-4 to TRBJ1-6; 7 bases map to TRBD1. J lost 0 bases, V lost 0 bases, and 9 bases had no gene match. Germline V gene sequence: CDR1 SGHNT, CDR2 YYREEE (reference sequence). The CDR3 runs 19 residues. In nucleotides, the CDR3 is TGTGCCAGCAGCTTGGGGTTAGACAGGGAAAGCTCCTATAATTCACCCCTCCACTTT. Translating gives CASSLGLDRESSYNSPLHF.

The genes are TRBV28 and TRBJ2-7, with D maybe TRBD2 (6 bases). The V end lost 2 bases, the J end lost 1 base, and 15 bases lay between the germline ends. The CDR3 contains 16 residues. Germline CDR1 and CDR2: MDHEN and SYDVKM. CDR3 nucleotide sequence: TGTGCCAGCAGTTTAACCGTCAACGGGGGTTCCTACGAGCAGTACTTC. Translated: CASSLTVNGGSYEQYF.

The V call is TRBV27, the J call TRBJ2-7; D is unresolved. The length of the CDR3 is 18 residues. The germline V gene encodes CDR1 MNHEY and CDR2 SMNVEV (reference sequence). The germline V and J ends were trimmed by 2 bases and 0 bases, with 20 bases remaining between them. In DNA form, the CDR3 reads TGTGCCAGCAGTTTAAACAACCCGACACGTGATTTCTCCTACGAGCAGTACTTC. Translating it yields CASSLNNPTRDFSYEQYF.

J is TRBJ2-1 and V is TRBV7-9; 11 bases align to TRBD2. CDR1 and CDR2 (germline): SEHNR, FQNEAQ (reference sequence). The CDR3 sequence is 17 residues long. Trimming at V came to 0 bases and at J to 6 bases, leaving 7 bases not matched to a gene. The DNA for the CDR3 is TGTGCCAGCAGCTTAGCCCTCTCAGGACTAGCGGGCAATGAGCAGTTCTTC. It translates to CASSLALSGLAGNEQFF. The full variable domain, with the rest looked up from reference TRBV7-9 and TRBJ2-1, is DTGVSQNPRHKITKRGQNVTFRCDPISEHNRLYWYRQTLGQGPEFLTYFQNEAQLEKSRLLSDRFSAERPKGSFSTLEIQRTEQGDSAMYLCASSLALSGLAGNEQFFGPGTRLTVL.

CDR3 loop: CASSDGQAWHAGELFF. CDR3 nucleotide sequence: TGTGCCAGCAGCGACGGACAGGCATGGCACGCCGGGGAGCTGTTTTTT. The V call is TRBV21-1, the J call TRBJ2-2; the DNA was not compared with TRBD1, the D call given in the table. TRBV21-1 constitutes a pseudogene. The CDR3 has 16 amino acids.

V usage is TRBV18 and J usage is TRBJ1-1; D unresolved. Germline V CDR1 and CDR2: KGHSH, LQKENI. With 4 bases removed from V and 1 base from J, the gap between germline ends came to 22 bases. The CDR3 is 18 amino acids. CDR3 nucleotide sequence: TGTGCCAGCTCACAGGTACTGGTGGGTAGCTTAAAGAACACTGAAGCTTTCTTT. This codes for CASSQVLVGSLKNTEAFF.

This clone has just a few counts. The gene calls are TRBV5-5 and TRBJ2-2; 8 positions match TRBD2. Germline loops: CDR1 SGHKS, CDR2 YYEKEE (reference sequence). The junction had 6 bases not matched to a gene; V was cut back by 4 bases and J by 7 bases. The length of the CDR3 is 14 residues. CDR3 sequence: CASSQLAADGELFF. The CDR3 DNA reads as TGTGCCAGCAGCCAACTAGCGGCGGACGGGGAGCTGTTTTTT.

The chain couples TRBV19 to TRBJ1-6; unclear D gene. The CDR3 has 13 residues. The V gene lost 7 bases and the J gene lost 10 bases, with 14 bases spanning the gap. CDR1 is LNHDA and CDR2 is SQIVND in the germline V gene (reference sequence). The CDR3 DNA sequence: TGTGCCAGTACCCCTGCAGCGGACTCACCCCTCCACTTT. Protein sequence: CASTPAADSPLHF. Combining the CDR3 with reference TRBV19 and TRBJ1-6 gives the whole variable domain DGGITQSPKYLFRKEGQNVTLSCEQNLNHDAMYWYRQDPGQGLRLIYYSQIVNDFQKGDIAEGYSVSREKKESFPLTVTSAQKNPTAFYLCASTPAADSPLHFGNGTRLTVT.

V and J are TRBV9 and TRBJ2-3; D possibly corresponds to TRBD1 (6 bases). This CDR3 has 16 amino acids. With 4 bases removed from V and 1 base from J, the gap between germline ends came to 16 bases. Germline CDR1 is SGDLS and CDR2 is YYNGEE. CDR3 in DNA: TGTGCCAGCAGCCCTAGTTGGGGGCTGGGCACAGATACGCAGTATTTT. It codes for CASSPSWGLGTDTQYF. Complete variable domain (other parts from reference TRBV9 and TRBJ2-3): DSGVTQTPKHLITATGQRVTLRCSPRSGDLSVYWYQQSLDQGLQFLIQYYNGEERAKGNILERFSAQQFPDLHSELNLSSLELGDSALYFCASSPSWGLGTDTQYFGPGTRLTVL.

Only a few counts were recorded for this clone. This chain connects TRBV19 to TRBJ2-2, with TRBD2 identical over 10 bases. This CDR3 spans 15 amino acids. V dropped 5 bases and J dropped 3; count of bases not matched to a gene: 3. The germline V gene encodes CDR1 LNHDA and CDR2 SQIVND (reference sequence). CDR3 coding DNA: TGTGCCAGTAGTCCGACTAGCGGGTACACCGGGGAGCTGTTTTTT. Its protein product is CASSPTSGYTGELFF.

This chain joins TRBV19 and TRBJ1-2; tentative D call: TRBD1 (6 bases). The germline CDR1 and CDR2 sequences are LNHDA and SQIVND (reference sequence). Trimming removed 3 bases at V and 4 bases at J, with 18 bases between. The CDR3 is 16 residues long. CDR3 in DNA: TGTGCCAGTAGTATCTCCGGGACACGGACGAGCTATGGCTACACCTTC. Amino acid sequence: CASSISGTRTSYGYTF.

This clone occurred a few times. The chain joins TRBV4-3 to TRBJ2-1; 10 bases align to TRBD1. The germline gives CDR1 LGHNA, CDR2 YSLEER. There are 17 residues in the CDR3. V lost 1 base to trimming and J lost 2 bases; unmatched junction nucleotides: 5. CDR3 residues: CASSQVTGTGAYNEQFF. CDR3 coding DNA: TGCGCCAGCAGCCAAGTGACTGGGACAGGGGCCTACAATGAGCAGTTCTTC.

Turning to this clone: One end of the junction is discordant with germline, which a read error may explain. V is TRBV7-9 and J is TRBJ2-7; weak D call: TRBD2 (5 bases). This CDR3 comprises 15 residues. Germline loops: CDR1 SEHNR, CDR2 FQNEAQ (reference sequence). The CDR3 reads CSSSLVGVGAYEQYF. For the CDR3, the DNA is TGTTCCAGCAGCTTAGTCGGGGTTGGCGCCTACGAGCAGTACTTC.

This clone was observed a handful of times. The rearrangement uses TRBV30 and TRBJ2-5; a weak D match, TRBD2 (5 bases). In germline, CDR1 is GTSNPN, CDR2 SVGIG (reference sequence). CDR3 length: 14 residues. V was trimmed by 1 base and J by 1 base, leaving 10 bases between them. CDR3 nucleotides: TGTGCCTGGAGTGACCTAGCTTTCCAAGAGACCCAGTACTTC. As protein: CAWSDLAFQETQYF.

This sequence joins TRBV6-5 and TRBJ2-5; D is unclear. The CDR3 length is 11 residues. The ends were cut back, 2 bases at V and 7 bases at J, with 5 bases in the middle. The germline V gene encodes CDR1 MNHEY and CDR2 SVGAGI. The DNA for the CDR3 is TGTGCCAGCAGTTACCCCGGGACCCAGTACTTC. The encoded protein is CASSYPGTQYF.

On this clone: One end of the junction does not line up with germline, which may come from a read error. CDR3 protein: CSSSSTGQGRSYEQYF. The CDR3 DNA reads as TGTTCCAGCAGCTCGACCGGACAGGGCCGCTCCTACGAGCAGTACTTC. The chain has TRBV7-9 and TRBJ2-7; 8 positions match TRBD1. Germline V gene lookup returns CDR1 SEHNR and CDR2 FQNEAQ (reference sequence). The CDR3 is 16 residues long.

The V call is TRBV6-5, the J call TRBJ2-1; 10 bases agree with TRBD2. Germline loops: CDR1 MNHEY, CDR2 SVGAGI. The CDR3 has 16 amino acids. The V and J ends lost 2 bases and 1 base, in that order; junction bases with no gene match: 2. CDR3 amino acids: CASSYQAGGSYNEQFF. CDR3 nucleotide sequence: TGTGCCAGCAGTTACCAAGCGGGAGGGTCCTACAATGAGCAGTTCTTC.

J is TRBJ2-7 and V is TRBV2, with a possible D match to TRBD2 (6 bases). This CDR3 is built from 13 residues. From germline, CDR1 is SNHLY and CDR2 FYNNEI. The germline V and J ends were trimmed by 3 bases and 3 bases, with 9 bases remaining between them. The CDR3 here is CASSEWRGYEQYF. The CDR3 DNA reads TGTGCCAGCAGTGAGTGGAGGGGCTACGAGCAGTACTTC. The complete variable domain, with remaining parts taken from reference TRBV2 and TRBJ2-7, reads EPEVTQTPSHQVTQMGQEVILRCVPISNHLYFYWYRQILGQKVEFLVSFYNNEISEKSEIFDDQFSVERPDGSNFTLKIRSTKLEDSAMYFCASSEWRGYEQYFGPGTRLTVT.

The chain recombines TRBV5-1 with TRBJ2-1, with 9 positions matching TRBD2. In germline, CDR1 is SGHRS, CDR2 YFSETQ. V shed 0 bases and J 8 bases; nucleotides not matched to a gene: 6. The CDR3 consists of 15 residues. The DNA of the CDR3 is TGCGCCAGCAGCTTGGGGGAGCGGGAGGTGGATGAGCAGTTCTTC. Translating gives CASSLGEREVDEQFF.

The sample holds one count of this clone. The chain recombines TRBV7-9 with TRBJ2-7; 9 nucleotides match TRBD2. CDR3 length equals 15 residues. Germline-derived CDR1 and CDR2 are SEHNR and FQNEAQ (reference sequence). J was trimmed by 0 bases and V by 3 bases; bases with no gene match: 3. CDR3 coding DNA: TGTGCCAGCAGCTTGCTAGCGGGGAGCTCCTACGAGCAGTACTTC. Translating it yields CASSLLAGSSYEQYF.

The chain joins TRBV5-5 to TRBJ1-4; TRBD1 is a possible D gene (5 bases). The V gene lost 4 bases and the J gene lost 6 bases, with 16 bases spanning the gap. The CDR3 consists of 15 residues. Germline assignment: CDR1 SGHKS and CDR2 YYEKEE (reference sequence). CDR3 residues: CASSPTPGGDEKLFF. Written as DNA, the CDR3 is TGTGCCAGCAGCCCTACTCCGGGAGGGGATGAAAAACTGTTTTTT.

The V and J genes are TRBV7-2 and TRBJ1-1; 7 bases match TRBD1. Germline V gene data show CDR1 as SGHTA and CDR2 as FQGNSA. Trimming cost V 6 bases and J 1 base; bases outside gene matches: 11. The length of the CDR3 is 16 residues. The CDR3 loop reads CASSRHTGVANTEAFF. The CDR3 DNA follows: TGTGCCAGCAGTCGACATACAGGGGTTGCGAACACTGAAGCTTTCTTT.

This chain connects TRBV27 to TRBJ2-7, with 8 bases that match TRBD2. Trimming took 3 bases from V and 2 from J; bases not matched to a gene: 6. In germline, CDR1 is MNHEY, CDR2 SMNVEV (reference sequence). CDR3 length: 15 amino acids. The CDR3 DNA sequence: TGTGCCAGCAGTTTTGGTTTCGGGGGGGCCTACGAGCAGTACTTC. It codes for CASSFGFGGAYEQYF.

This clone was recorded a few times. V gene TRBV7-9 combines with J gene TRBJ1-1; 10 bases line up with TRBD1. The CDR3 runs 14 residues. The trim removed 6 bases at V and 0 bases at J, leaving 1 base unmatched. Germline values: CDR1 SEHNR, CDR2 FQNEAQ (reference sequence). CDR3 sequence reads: CASSDRGLNTEAFF. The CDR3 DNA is TGTGCCAGCAGTGACAGGGGGCTGAACACTGAAGCTTTCTTT.

CDR3 coding DNA: TGCGCCAGCAGCTTGGGGACAGGAAACTATGGCTACACCTTC. It specifies CASSLGTGNYGYTF. V gene TRBV5-1 combines with J gene TRBJ1-2, with 7 nucleotides matching TRBD1. The CDR3 has 14 amino acids. Germline V gives CDR1 SGHRS, CDR2 YFSETQ. Unmatched junction bases numbered 1, after V lost 0 bases and J lost 2 bases.